Listed here are 27 T cell receptor beta chains from one sample, sequenced in a study of T cells in localized non-small cell lung cancer (dated by TCRdb to the early 2020s). Libraries were constructed by the immunoSEQ multiplex PCR assay. TCRdb holds this immuneACCESS table with in-frame rearrangements only. Some clones are missing; in checked studies, unresolved V genes explain under half, and the rest has no known cause. Within this sample are around 2,000 clones, with around a quarter of them counted one time only. Around 8.7% of the sample rests with the top ten. The sample in question was lung tumor tissue, obtained before any cancer treatment. These receptors were obtained from a woman between 40 and 69 years old with stage I squamous cell lung carcinoma.

The chain uses TRBV7-5 and TRBJ2-5; the tabulated D call, TRBD2, remains unverified against the DNA. TRBV7-5 is a documented pseudogene. This CDR3 is built from 15 residues. The CDR3 loop reads CASSQASGSYETQYF. In DNA, the CDR3 is TGTGCCAGCAGCCAGGCTAGCGGGAGTTATGAGACCCAGTACTTC.

This clone was picked up a small number of times. The chain combines TRBV7-7 with TRBJ2-3, with a tentative D call TRBD1 (6 bases). The germline V gene has CDR1 SSHAT and CDR2 FNYEAQ (reference sequence). Trimming took 2 bases from V and 2 from J, leaving 17 bases between them. This CDR3 spans 17 amino acids. The CDR3 DNA is TGTGCCAGCAGCTTAAAGGGACGACAGGCGGTCACAGATACGCAGTATTTT. Translating it yields CASSLKGRQAVTDTQYF. Full variable domain (missing parts from reference TRBV7-7 and TRBJ2-3): GAGVSQSPRYKVTKRGQDVTLRCDPISSHATLYWYQQALGQGPEFLTYFNYEAQPDKSGLPSDRFSAERPEGSISTLTIQRTEQRDSAMYRCASSLKGRQAVTDTQYFGPGTRLTVL.

This sequence joins TRBV30 and TRBJ1-2; TRBD1 matches 9 bases. CDR3 length: 12 residues. Germline CDR1 and CDR2: GTSNPN and SVGIG (reference sequence). J was trimmed by 8 bases and V by 5 bases; bases with no gene match: 6. CDR3 bases: TGTGCCTGGGCCGGGACAGGGCAAGGCTACACCTTC. Encoded protein: CAWAGTGQGYTF.

This chain links TRBV10-2 with TRBJ1-1; D is unresolved. The CDR3 covers 15 residues. From germline, CDR1 is WSHSY and CDR2 SAAADI. Trimming left V 2 bases short and J 1 base short, with 11 bases between. The chain's CDR3 is CASSEIARRNTEAFF. The CDR3 DNA sequence: TGCGCCAGCAGTGAGATCGCCAGAAGGAACACTGAAGCTTTCTTT.

By share of the sample, this clone is large (0.1 to 1%). The V gene is TRBV30, the J gene TRBJ1-3; perhaps TRBD1 as D (5 bases). Germline CDR1 is GTSNPN and CDR2 is SVGIG (reference sequence). The CDR3 is 14 residues long. Trimming removed 5 bases at V and 4 bases at J, with 15 bases between. The DNA for the CDR3 is TGTGCCTGGGGTCGTCCGGCAGGGGGAAACACCATATATTTT. Translated, it gives CAWGRPAGGNTIYF.

This chain links TRBV12-5 with TRBJ2-3; perhaps D is TRBD1 or TRBD2 (5 bases each). The germline CDR1 and CDR2 sequences are LGHNT and FRNRAP. CDR3 length: 14 residues. The CDR3 DNA sequence: TGTGCCAGCACTCTTGCCGGGACCACAGATACGCAGTATTTT. Translating it yields CASTLAGTTDTQYF.

The J gene is TRBJ2-1, the V gene TRBV5-1; 9 bases match TRBD2. Germline V gene lookup returns CDR1 SGHRS and CDR2 YFSETQ. This CDR3 is built from 16 residues. V was pared by 0 bases and J by 5 bases, with 6 bases of the junction left unmatched. In DNA form, the CDR3 reads TGCGCCAGCAGCTTGGTTAGCGGGAGCCAACACAATGAGCAGTTCTTC. Translated, it gives CASSLVSGSQHNEQFF.

This chain links TRBV18 with TRBJ2-2; possibly TRBD1 or TRBD2 for D (6 bases each). Trimming took 0 bases from V and 1 from J, leaving 18 bases between them. The CDR3 has 19 residues. Germline assignment: CDR1 KGHSH and CDR2 LQKENI. In DNA form, the CDR3 reads TGTGCCAGCTCACCACCAGGTACTGGAGGGGGGTGGAACACCGGGGAGCTGTTTTTT. Translated, it gives CASSPPGTGGGWNTGELFF.

Within the sample, this clone is medium-sized. This rearrangement joins TRBV11-3 to TRBJ2-5; either TRBD1 or TRBD2 may fit D (5 bases each). Germline V gene sequence: CDR1 SGHNT, CDR2 YENEEA. The CDR3 runs to 14 residues. The germline V and J ends were trimmed by 5 bases and 3 bases, with 13 bases remaining between them. In nucleotides, the CDR3 is TGTGCCAGCAGCGGGCCGGGGACGAAAGAGACCCAGTACTTC. It encodes CASSGPGTKETQYF.

V and J are TRBV28 and TRBJ2-7; the match to TRBD1 covers 11 bases. V lost 4 bases to trimming and J lost 1 base; unmatched junction nucleotides: 3. Germline loops: CDR1 MDHEN, CDR2 SYDVKM. The CDR3 has 15 residues. DNA for the CDR3: TGTGCCAGCAGTTCCGGGACAGGGGGATCCTACGAGCAGTACTTC. Translated, it gives CASSSGTGGSYEQYF.

CDR3 sequence reads: CAWSPSGSGRRETQYF. CDR3 in DNA: TGTGCCTGGAGCCCTAGCGGGAGCGGGAGGAGAGAGACCCAGTACTTC. V gene TRBV30 combines with J gene TRBJ2-5; TRBD2 aligns across 10 bases. Germline-derived CDR1 and CDR2 are GTSNPN and SVGIG (reference sequence). The V segment lost 3 bases and the J segment 4 bases; nucleotides outside the gene matches: 11. The CDR3 length is 16 residues.

J is TRBJ1-4 and V is TRBV5-1; D might be TRBD1 (6 bases). Per the germline V gene, CDR1 is SGHRS and CDR2 is YFSETQ. The V end lost 0 bases, the J end lost 3 bases, and 9 bases lay between the germline ends. The CDR3 is made up of 15 amino acids. As DNA, the CDR3 is TGCGCCAGCAGCTTGGCGGAGGGGGCTAATGAAAAACTGTTTTTT. Amino acids: CASSLAEGANEKLFF.

This rearrangement joins TRBV25-1 to TRBJ1-1; the D is unclear. The V and J ends lost 8 bases and 3 bases respectively, with 19 bases between them. The germline gives CDR1 MGHDK, CDR2 SYGVNS. The CDR3 spans 15 residues. In DNA form, the CDR3 reads TGTGCCAGCGAGGAGGGATCTAAGATTCACACTGAAGCTTTCTTT. Translation gives CASEEGSKIHTEAFF.

The chain combines TRBV6-1 with TRBJ2-1, with 13 bases identical to TRBD2. Germline V gene lookup returns CDR1 MNHNS and CDR2 SASEGT. This CDR3 is built from 14 residues. Trimming at V came to 1 base and at J to 9 bases, leaving 0 bases not matched to a gene. The chain's CDR3 is CASSEGLAGGEQFF. CDR3 nucleotides: TGTGCCAGCAGTGAAGGACTAGCGGGAGGTGAGCAGTTCTTC.

By its share, this clone is medium-sized. The chain carries TRBV11-3 and TRBJ1-6; TRBD1 agrees at 7 bases. The germline V gene encodes CDR1 SGHNT and CDR2 YENEEA. The CDR3 contains 17 residues. The V gene end was trimmed by 3 bases and the J gene end by 6 bases; junction bases not matched to a gene: 11. The CDR3 DNA sequence: TGTGCCAGCAGCTTGGGTAACAGGGGTAGGGGTAATTCACCCCTCCACTTT. Its translation is CASSLGNRGRGNSPLHF. Full variable domain (rest looked up from reference TRBV11-3 and TRBJ1-6): EAGVVQSPRYKIIEKKQPVAFWCNPISGHNTLYWYLQNLGQGPELLIRYENEEAVDDSQLPKDRFSAERLKGVDSTLKIQPAELGDSAVYLCASSLGNRGRGNSPLHFGNGTRLTVT.

The gene calls are TRBV30 and TRBJ1-4; D gene unclear. Trimming pared 3 bases from V and 0 bases from J, leaving 8 bases between. The CDR3 extends over 14 amino acids. CDR1 and CDR2 (germline): GTSNPN, SVGIG (reference sequence). CDR3 sequence (DNA): TGTGCCTGGAGCGGGTCAGCAACTAATGAAAAACTGTTTTTT. Its translation is CAWSGSATNEKLFF.

This chain connects TRBV11-3 to TRBJ1-6; D is uncertain. The CDR3 contains 14 residues. The V end was cut by 2 bases, the J end by 3 bases, with 5 bases between. Germline-derived CDR1 and CDR2 are SGHNT and YENEEA. The CDR3 DNA follows: TGTGCCAGCAGCTTAAAGTTCTATAATTCACCCCTCCACTTT. It codes for CASSLKFYNSPLHF.

The V call is TRBV23-1, the J call TRBJ2-7, with D possibly TRBD1 on 6 matching bases. TRBV23-1 is recorded as an ORF, its role being uncertain. CDR3 size: 16 residues. V was cut by 6 bases and J by 7 bases, with 25 bases left in between. As DNA, the CDR3 is TGCGCCAGCAGCCAAGATCCAGGGGACCTAGTGGGGGAGCAGTACTTC. The encoded protein is CASSQDPGDLVGEQYF.

The chain carries TRBV30 and TRBJ1-4; 7 nucleotides agree with TRBD1. This CDR3 has 15 residues. J gave up 6 bases and V 0 bases, and 7 bases lay outside the gene matches. Germline V gene lookup returns CDR1 GTSNPN and CDR2 SVGIG (reference sequence). This chain's CDR3 is CAWSVGQRNHEKLFF. In DNA, the CDR3 is TGTGCCTGGAGTGTGGGACAGAGGAATCATGAAAAACTGTTTTTT.

This chain uses TRBV30 with TRBJ1-5; 7 bases match TRBD1. Germline loops: CDR1 GTSNPN, CDR2 SVGIG (reference sequence). This CDR3 comprises 15 residues. Losses at the gene ends were 1 base for V and 0 bases for J; bases not matched to a gene: 3. Written as DNA, the CDR3 is TGTGCCTGGAGTGCGGGACAGTATAGCAATCAGCCCCAGCATTTT. This gives the protein CAWSAGQYSNQPQHF.

The rearrangement uses TRBV19 and TRBJ2-7; D gene ambiguous. CDR1 is LNHDA and CDR2 is SQIVND in the germline V gene (reference sequence). This CDR3 spans 17 amino acids. V shed 1 base and J shed 2 bases, with 18 bases lying between them. The CDR3 DNA is TGTGCCAGTAGTATAGTCCCGGACCCCACCAGAGCCTACGAGCAGTACTTC. Translation gives CASSIVPDPTRAYEQYF. Based on the CDR3 plus reference TRBV19 and TRBJ2-7, the full variable domain is DGGITQSPKYLFRKEGQNVTLSCEQNLNHDAMYWYRQDPGQGLRLIYYSQIVNDFQKGDIAEGYSVSREKKESFPLTVTSAQKNPTAFYLCASSIVPDPTRAYEQYFGPGTRLTVT.

This clone is judged medium-sized. The rearrangement joins TRBV6-8 to TRBJ1-5, with a weak D call TRBD1 (6 bases). The CDR3 contains 18 residues. Deletions cut 2 bases from V and 0 bases from J, with 17 bases between. Germline V gene sequence: CDR1 MNHGY, CDR2 SAAAGT. CDR3 sequence: CASSYPPGARSSNQPQHF. Here the CDR3 DNA reads TGTGCCAGCAGTTACCCCCCAGGGGCGCGGTCTAGCAATCAGCCCCAGCATTTT.

The J gene is TRBJ2-2, the V gene TRBV5-1; a weak D match, TRBD1 (5 bases). CDR1 and CDR2 from the germline V gene are SGHRS and YFSETQ. This CDR3 contains 14 residues. Deletions cut 4 bases from V and 4 bases from J, with 11 bases between. The DNA of the CDR3 is TGCGCCAGCAGCCCCCGACAGCCCACCGGGGAGCTGTTTTTT. Translation gives CASSPRQPTGELFF. The full variable domain, rest sourced from reference TRBV5-1 and TRBJ2-2, is KAGVTQTPRYLIKTRGQQVTLSCSPISGHRSVSWYQQTPGQGLQFLFEYFSETQRNKGNFPGRFSGRQFSNSRSEMNVSTLELGDSALYLCASSPRQPTGELFFGEGSRLTVL.

The V and J genes are TRBV7-1 and TRBJ1-2, with unresolved D. TRBV7-1 is labeled an ORF, and its function is uncertain. Trimming took off 3 bases at V and 8 bases at J, with 13 bases between the two ends. The CDR3 extends over 13 amino acids. In DNA form, the CDR3 reads TGTGCCAGCAGCTCGATCCTAATGGGAGGCTACACCTTC. The encoded protein is CASSSILMGGYTF.

J is TRBJ2-7 and V is TRBV27; TRBD2 aligns across 8 bases. The CDR3 loop spans 14 amino acids. V trimming: 8 bases; J trimming: 7 bases; junction bases outside the gene matches: 13. Germline assignment: CDR1 MNHEY and CDR2 SMNVEV (reference sequence). CDR3 sequence (DNA): TGTGCCAGCTCGACCGGGACTAGGGAGGGTGAGCAGTACTTC. Translated: CASSTGTREGEQYF.

This clone has a handful of counts. The chain has TRBV19 and TRBJ2-1; no firm D call. The length of the CDR3 is 14 residues. Trimming took 5 bases from V and 2 from J, leaving 10 bases between them. Germline V lookup: CDR1 LNHDA, CDR2 SQIVND (reference sequence). DNA of the CDR3: TGTGCCAGTAGTGACCCCGGTACCTACAATGAGCAGTTCTTC. It encodes CASSDPGTYNEQFF.

CDR3 in DNA: TGCAGCGTTCGGGACAGGGTTGCGACCGTACGTGGCTACACCTTC. This encodes CSVRDRVATVRGYTF. The chain joins TRBV29-1 to TRBJ1-2; 9 positions match TRBD1. V lost 5 bases to trimming and J lost 7 bases; unmatched junction nucleotides: 14. The CDR3 sequence is 15 residues long. The V gene's germline CDR1 is SQVTM and CDR2 ANQGSEA.